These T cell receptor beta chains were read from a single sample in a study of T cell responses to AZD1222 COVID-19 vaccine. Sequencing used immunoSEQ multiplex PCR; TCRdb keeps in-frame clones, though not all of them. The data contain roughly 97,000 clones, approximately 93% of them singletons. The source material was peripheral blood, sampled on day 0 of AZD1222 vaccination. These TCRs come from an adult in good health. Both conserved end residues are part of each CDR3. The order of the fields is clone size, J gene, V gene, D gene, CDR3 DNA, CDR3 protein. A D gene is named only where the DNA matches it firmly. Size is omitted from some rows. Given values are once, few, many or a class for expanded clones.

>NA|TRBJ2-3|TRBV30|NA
TGTGCCTGGGGAGGGGGGGGACCCACAGATACGCAGTATTTT
CAWGGGGPTDTQYF
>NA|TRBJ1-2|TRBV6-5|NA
TGTGCCAGCAGTTACTCGCCCGGGGACCCCTACTATGGCTACACCTTC
CASSYSPGDPYYGYTF
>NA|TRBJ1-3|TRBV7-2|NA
TGTGCCAGCAGCACCGCCGGTTTTAGCACCATATATTTT
CASSTAGFSTIYF
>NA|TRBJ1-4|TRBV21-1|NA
TGTGCCAGCAGCAAATTAGGGGACGGATCAACTAATGAAAAACTGTTTTTT
CASSKLGDGSTNEKLFF
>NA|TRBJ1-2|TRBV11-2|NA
TGTGCCAGCAGCCTCTTTTTGCAGGCGAAGGGCTACACCTTC
CASSLFLQAKGYTF
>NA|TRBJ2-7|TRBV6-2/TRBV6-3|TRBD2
TGTGCCAGCAGTTCCCCCGGGACTAGCTCCTACGAGCAGTACTTC
CASSSPGTSSYEQYF
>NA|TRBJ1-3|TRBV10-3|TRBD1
TGTGCCATCAGGGGAGCGGGACAGGGAAACACCATATATTTT
CAIRGAGQGNTIYF
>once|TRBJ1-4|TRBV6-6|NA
TGTGCCAGCAGTGACTATAGTTCCACTAATGAAAAACTGTTTTTT
CASSDYSSTNEKLFF
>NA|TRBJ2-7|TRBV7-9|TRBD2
TGTGCCAGCAGCTCTAGCACTAGCGGGAGTTACGAGCAGTACTTC
CASSSSTSGSYEQYF
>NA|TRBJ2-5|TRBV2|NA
TGTGCCAGCAGTGAAGGGGAGACCCAGTACTTC
CASSEGETQYF
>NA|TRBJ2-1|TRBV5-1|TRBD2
TGCGCCAGCAGCCCGGGGCGGACTAGCGACTATCTTGTTGCTAATGAGCAGTTCTTC
CASSPGRTSDYLVANEQFF
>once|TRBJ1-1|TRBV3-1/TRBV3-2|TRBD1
TGTGCCAGCAGCCGGGGGCGGGACAGGGGTGAAGCTTTCTTT
CASSRGRDRGEAFF
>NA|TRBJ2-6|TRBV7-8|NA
TGTGCCAGCAGCTTAGCGAGCCGGGACGGCCTCGGGGGGGCCAACGTCCTGACTTTC
CASSLASRDGLGGANVLTF
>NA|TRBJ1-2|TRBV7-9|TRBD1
TGTGCCAGCAGCTCCCTACGGACAGGGAATGGCTACACCTTC
CASSSLRTGNGYTF
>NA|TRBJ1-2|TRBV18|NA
TGTGCCAGCTCACCAAACTCAGGGGACTATGGCTACACCTTC
CASSPNSGDYGYTF
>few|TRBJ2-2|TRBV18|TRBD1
TGTGCCAGCTCACTGACAGGGCCCGGGGAGCTGTTTTTT
CASSLTGPGELFF
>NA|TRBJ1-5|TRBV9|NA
TGTGCCAGCAGCGTAGACAGGGATGGCAATCAGCCCCAGCATTTT
CASSVDRDGNQPQHF
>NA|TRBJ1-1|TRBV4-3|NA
TGCGCCAGCAGCCAAGTAGTCGGGAACACTGAAGCTTTCTTT
CASSQVVGNTEAFF
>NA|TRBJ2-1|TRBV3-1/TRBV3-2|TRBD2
TGTGCCAGCAGCCAAGCAAGCGGGGGAACCTACAATGAGCAGTTCTTC
CASSQASGGTYNEQFF
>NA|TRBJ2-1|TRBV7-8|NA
TGTGCCAGCAGCTTAGACAGGAGCTCCTACAATGAGCAGTTCTTC
CASSLDRSSYNEQFF
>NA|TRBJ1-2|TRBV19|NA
TGTGCCAGTAGTATAGAAGAGGGCTCGGGGGATGGCTACACCTTC
CASSIEEGSGDGYTF
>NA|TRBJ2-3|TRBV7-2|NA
TGTGCCAGCAGCTTAGGAACAGGACTAAGCACAGATACGCAGTATTTT
CASSLGTGLSTDTQYF
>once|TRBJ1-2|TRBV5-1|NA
TGCGCCAGCAGCTCGAGGACTGTCGGTGGCTACACCTTC
CASSSRTVGGYTF
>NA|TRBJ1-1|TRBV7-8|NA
TGTGCCAGCAGACTACGAGGTGGGAACACTGAAGCTTTCTTT
CASRLRGGNTEAFF